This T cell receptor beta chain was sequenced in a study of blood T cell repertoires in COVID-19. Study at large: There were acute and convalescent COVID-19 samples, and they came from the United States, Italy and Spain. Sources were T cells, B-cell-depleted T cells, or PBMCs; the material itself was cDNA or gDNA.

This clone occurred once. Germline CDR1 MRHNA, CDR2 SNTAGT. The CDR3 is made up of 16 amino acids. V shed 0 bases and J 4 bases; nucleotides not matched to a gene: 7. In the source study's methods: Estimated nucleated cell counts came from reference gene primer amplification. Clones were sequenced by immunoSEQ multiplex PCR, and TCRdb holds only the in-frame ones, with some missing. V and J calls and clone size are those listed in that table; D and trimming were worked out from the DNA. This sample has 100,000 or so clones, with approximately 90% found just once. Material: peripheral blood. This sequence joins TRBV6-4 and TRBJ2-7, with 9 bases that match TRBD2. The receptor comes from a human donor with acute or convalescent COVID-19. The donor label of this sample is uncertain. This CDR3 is CASSDSRRGGRYEQYF. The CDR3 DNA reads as TGTGCCAGCAGTGACTCAAGGCGGGGGGGCCGATACGAGCAGTACTTC.